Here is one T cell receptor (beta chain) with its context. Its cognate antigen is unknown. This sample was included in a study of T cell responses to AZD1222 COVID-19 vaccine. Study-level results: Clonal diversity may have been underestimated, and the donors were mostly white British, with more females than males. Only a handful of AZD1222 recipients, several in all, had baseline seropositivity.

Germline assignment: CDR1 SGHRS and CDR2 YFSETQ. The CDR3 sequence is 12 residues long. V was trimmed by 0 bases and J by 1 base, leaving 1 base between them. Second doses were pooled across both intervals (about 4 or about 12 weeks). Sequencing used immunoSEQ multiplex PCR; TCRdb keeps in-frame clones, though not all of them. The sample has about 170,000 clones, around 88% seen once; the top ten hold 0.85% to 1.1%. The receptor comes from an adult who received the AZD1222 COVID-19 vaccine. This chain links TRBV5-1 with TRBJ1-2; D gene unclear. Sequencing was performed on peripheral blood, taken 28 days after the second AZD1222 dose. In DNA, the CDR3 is TGCGCCAGCAGCTTGGATAACTATGGCTACACCTTC. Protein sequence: CASSLDNYGYTF.